This T cell receptor (beta chain) is from a study of cytomegalovirus exposure and HLA in healthy donors. Remarks on this clone: The antigen is unknown.

The PCR had 60 Vbeta and 13 Jbeta primers. The assay was immunoSEQ multiplex PCR, and TCRdb's table has in-frame clones only and misses some. This sample has 150,000 to 200,000 clones, with approximately 81% found just once. Germline loops: CDR1 SGHRS, CDR2 YFSETQ. There are 14 residues in the CDR3. The V gene lost 7 bases and the J gene lost 3 bases, with 13 bases spanning the gap. Study findings and constraints: Highest at DRB1 and lowest at HLA-C, TCR association rates differed among HLA loci in a later analysis. A classifier reportedly called cytomegalovirus status with high sensitivity and specificity. In vitro work confirmed that a few CMV-associated chains recognize CMV antigens.

This TCR was recovered from a woman aged 45-65 years in good health and CMV-seronegative. V and J are TRBV5-1 and TRBJ1-4; tentative D call: TRBD1 (6 bases). Sequenced sample: PBMCs. The CDR3 DNA reads TGCGCCAGCTCGATGGGGGCCGCTAATGAAAAACTGTTTTTT. Encoded protein: CASSMGAANEKLFF. Complete variable domain (other parts from reference TRBV5-1 and TRBJ1-4): KAGVTQTPRYLIKTRGQQVTLSCSPISGHRSVSWYQQTPGQGLQFLFEYFSETQRNKGNFPGRFSGRQFSNSRSEMNVSTLELGDSALYLCASSMGAANEKLFFGSGTQLSVL.